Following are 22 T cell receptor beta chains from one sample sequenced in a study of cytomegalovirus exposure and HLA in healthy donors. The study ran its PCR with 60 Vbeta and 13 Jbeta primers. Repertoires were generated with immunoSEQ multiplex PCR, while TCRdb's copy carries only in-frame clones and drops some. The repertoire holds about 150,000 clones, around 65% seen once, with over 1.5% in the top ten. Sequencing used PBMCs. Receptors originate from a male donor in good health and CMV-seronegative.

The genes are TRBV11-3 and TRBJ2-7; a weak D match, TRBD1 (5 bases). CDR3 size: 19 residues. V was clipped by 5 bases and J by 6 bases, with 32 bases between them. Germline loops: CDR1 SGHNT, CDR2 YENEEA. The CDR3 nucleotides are TGTGCCAGCAGCCCCCGAAAGCCCGACAGTTTCCTCCGCCACCGCGAGCAGTACTTC. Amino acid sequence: CASSPRKPDSFLRHREQYF.

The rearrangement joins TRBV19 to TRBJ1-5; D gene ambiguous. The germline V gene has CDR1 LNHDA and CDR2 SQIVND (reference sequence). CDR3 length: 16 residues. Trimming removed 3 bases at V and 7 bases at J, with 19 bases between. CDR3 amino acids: CASSISGLLNYQPQHF. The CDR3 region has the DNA TGTGCCAGTAGTATCTCGGGTTTACTCAACTACCAGCCCCAGCATTTT.

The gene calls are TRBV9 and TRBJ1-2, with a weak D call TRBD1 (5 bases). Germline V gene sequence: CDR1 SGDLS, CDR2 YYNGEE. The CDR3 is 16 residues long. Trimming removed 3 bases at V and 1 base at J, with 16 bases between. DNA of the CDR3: TGTGCCAGCAGCGACTCCCCGACAGTGCTTAACTATGGCTACACCTTC. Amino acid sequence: CASSDSPTVLNYGYTF. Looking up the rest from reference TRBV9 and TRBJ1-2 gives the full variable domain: DSGVTQTPKHLITATGQRVTLRCSPRSGDLSVYWYQQSLDQGLQFLIQYYNGEERAKGNILERFSAQQFPDLHSELNLSSLELGDSALYFCASSDSPTVLNYGYTFGSGTRLTVV.

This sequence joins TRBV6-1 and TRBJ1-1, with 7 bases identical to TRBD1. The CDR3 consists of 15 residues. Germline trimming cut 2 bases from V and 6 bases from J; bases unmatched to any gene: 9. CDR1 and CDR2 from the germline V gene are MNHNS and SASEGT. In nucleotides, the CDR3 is TGTGCCAGCAGTGAATCGGAGGGGGCGATCTCTGAAGCTTTCTTT. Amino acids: CASSESEGAISEAFF.

The CDR3 DNA sequence: TGTGCCAGTAGTATGGGGCCGGATAGCAATCAGCCCCAGCATTTT. Translating it yields CASSMGPDSNQPQHF. This chain links TRBV19 with TRBJ1-5, with D possibly being TRBD1 (5 bases). The CDR3 totals 15 residues. Trimming took off 3 bases at V and 0 bases at J, with 9 bases between the two ends. The germline gives CDR1 LNHDA, CDR2 SQIVND (reference sequence).

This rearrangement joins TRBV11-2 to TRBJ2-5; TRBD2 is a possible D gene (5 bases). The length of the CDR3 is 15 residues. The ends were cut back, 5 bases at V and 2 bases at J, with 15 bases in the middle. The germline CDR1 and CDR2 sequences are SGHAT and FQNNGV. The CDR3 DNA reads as TGTGCCAGCAGCCGCTGGGAGCGTCGGCAAGAGACCCAGTACTTC. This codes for CASSRWERRQETQYF. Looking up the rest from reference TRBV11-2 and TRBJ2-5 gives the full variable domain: EAGVAQSPRYKIIEKRQSVAFWCNPISGHATLYWYQQILGQGPKLLIQFQNNGVVDDSQLPKDRFSAERLKGVDSTLKIQPAKLEDSAVYLCASSRWERRQETQYFGPGTRLLVL.

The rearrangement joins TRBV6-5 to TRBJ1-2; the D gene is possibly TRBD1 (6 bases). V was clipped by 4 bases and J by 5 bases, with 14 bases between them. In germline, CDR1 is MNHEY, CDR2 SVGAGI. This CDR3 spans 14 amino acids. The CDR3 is CASSSATGSYGYTF. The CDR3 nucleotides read TGTGCCAGCAGTTCCGCGACAGGATCTTATGGCTACACCTTC.

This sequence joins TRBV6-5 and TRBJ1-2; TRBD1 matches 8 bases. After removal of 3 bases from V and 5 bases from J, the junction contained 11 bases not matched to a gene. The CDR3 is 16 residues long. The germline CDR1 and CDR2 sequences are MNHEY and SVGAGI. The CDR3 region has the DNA TGTGCCAGCAGTTATACCGGGGCAGGGGGCTGGTATGGCTACACCTTC. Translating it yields CASSYTGAGGWYGYTF.

CDR3: CASSLVEGQPQHF. In nucleotides, the CDR3 is TGTGCCAGCAGCTTAGTAGAGGGTCAGCCCCAGCATTTT. V and J are TRBV7-9 and TRBJ1-5; no firm D call. The germline CDR1 and CDR2 sequences are SEHNR and FQNEAQ (reference sequence). V was cut by 1 base and J by 6 bases, with 7 bases left in between. The CDR3 loop spans 13 amino acids.

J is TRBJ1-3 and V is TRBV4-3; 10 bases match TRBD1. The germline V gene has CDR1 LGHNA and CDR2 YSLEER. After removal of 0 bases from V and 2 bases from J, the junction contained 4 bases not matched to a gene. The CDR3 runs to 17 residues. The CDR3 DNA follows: TGCGCCAGCAGCCAAGAAGGGACAGGGGCCCCTGGAAACACCATATATTTT. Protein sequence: CASSQEGTGAPGNTIYF.

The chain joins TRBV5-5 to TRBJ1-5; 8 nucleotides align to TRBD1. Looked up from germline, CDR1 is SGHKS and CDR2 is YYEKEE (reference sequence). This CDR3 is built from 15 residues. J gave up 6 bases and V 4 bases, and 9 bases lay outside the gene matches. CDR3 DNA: TGTGCCAGCAGCGGCGGGACAGGCCGCGGTCAGCCCCAGCATTTT. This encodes CASSGGTGRGQPQHF.

The CDR3 DNA follows: TGCGCCAGCAGCTCTCGGACAGGGCCGAGGGACGAGCAGTACTTC. Its translation: CASSSRTGPRDEQYF. The chain carries TRBV4-1 and TRBJ2-7; TRBD1 aligns across 8 bases. Germline assignment: CDR1 MGHRA and CDR2 YSYEKL. The CDR3 spans 15 residues. Losses at the gene ends were 5 bases for V and 5 bases for J; bases not matched to a gene: 11.

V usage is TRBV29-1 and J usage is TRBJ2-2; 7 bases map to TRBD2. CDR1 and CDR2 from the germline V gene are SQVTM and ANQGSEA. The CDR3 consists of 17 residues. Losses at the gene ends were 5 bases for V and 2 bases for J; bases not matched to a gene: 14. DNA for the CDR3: TGCAGCGTTCAGGTGTTCGGGGAGGGAGTAAACACCGGGGAGCTGTTTTTT. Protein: CSVQVFGEGVNTGELFF.

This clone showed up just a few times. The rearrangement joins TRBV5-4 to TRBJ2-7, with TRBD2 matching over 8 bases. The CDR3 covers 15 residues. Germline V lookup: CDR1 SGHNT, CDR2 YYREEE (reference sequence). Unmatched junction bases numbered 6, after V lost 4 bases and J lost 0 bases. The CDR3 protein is CASSLSGTSSYEQYF. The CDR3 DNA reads TGTGCCAGCAGCCTGTCCGGGACTAGCTCCTACGAGCAGTACTTC.

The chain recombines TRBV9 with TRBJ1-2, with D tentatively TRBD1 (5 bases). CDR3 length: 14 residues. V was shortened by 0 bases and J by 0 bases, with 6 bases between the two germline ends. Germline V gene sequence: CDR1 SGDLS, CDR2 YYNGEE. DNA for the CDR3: TGTGCCAGCAGCGTAGAACAGGCTAACTATGGCTACACCTTC. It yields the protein CASSVEQANYGYTF.

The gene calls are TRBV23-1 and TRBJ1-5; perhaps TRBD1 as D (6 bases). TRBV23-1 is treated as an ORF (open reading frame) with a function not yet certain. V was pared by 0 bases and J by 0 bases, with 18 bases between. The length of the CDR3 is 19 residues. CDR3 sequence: CASSQSGPGDYYSNQPQHF. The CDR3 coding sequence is TGCGCCAGCAGTCAATCGGGGCCAGGGGACTACTATAGCAATCAGCCCCAGCATTTT.

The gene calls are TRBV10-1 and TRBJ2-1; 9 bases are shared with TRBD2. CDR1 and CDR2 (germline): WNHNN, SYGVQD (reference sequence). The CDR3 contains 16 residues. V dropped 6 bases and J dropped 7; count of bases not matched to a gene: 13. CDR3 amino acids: CASSEGWGLAGNEQFF. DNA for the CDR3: TGCGCCAGCAGCGAAGGCTGGGGACTAGCAGGGAATGAGCAGTTCTTC.

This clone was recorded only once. The CDR3 is CASSLDRGGQPQHF. The CDR3 DNA is TGCGCCAGCAGCTTGGACAGGGGGGGTCAGCCCCAGCATTTT. V gene TRBV5-1 combines with J gene TRBJ1-5; 8 bases agree with TRBD1. V shed 0 bases and J 6 bases; nucleotides not matched to a gene: 2. Germline V gene sequence: CDR1 SGHRS, CDR2 YFSETQ. There are 14 residues in the CDR3.

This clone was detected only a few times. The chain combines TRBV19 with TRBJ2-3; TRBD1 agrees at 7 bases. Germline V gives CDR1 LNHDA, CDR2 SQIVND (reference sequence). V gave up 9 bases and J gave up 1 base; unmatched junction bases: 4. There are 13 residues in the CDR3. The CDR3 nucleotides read TGTGCCAGCCTTGGGACAGGCACAGATACGCAGTATTTT. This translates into CASLGTGTDTQYF.

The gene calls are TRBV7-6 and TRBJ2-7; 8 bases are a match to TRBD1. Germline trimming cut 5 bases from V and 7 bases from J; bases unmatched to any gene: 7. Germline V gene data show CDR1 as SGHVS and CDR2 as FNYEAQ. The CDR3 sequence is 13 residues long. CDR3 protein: CASSQGQEREQYF. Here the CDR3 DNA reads TGTGCCAGCAGCCAGGGACAGGAAAGGGAGCAGTACTTC.

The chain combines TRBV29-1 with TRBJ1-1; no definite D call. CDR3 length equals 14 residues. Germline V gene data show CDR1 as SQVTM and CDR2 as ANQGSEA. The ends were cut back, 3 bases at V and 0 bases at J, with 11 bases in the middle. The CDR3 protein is CSVEPSVMNTEAFF. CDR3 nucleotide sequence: TGCAGCGTTGAGCCCAGTGTGATGAACACTGAAGCTTTCTTT.

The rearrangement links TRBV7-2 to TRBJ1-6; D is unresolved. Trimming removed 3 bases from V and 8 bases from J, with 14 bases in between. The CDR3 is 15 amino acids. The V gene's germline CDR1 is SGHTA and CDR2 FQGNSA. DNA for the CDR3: TGTGCCAGCAGCTTGGGCAGCACTAGCCATTCACCCCTCCACTTT. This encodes CASSLGSTSHSPLHF.